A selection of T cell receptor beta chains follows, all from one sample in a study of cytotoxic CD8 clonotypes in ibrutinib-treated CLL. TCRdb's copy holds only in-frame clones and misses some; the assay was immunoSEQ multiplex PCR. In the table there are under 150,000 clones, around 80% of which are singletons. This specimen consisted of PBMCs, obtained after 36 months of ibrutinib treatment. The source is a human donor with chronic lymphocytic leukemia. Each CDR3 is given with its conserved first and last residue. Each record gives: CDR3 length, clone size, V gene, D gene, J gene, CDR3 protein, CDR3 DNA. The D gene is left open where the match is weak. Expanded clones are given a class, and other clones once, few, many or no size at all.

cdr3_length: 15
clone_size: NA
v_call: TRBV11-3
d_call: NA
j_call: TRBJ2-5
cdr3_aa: CASSSSRDNRETQYF
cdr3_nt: TGTGCCAGCAGCTCGTCCCGGGACAATCGGGAGACCCAGTACTTC

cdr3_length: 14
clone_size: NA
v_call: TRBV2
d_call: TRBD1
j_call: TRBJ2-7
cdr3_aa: CASSVQGAMIEQYF
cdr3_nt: TGTGCCAGCAGTGTCCAGGGGGCTATGATCGAGCAGTACTTC

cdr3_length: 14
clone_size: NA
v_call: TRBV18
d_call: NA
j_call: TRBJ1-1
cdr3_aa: CASSRGLPNTEAFF
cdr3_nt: TGTGCCAGCTCAAGGGGATTACCGAACACTGAAGCTTTCTTT

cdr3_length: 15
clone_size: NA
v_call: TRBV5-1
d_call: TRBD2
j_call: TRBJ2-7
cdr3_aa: CASSLLAGAGREQYF
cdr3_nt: TGCGCCAGCAGCTTGTTAGCGGGAGCGGGGCGCGAGCAGTACTTC

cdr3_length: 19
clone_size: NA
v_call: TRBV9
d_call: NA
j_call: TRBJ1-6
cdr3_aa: CASSARDGRGSSYNSPLHF
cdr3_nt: TGTGCCAGCAGCGCCCGGGACGGGAGGGGATCATCCTATAATTCACCCCTCCACTTT

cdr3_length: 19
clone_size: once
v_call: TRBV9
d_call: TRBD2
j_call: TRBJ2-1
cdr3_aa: CASSEQRTDSGVSYNEQFF
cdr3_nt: TGTGCCAGCAGCGAACAGAGAACAGATAGCGGGGTATCCTACAATGAGCAGTTCTTC

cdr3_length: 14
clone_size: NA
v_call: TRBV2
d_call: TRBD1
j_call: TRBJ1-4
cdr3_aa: CASLRTGGTVKLFF
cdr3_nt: TGTGCCAGCTTAAGGACAGGGGGTACGGTAAAACTGTTTTTT

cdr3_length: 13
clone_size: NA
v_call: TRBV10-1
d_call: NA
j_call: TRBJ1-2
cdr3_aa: CASSENRFYGYTF
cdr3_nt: TGCGCCAGCAGTGAGAACAGATTCTATGGCTACACCTTC

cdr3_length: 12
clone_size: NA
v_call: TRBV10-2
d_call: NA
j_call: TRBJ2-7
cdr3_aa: CASMGNSDEQYF
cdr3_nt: TGCGCCAGCATGGGGAATTCTGACGAGCAGTACTTC

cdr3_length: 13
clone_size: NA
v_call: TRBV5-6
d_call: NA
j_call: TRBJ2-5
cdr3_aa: CASSFRVGETQYF
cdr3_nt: TGTGCCAGCAGCTTCAGGGTCGGGGAGACCCAGTACTTC

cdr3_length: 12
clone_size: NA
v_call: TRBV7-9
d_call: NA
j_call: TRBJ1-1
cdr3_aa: CASRPQQTEAFF
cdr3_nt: TGTGCCAGCAGACCCCAGCAGACTGAAGCTTTCTTT

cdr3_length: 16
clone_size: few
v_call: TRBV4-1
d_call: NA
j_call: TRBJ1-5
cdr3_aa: CASSQDTGELQQPQHF
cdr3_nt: TGCGCCAGCAGCCAAGATACGGGGGAGTTGCAACAGCCCCAGCATTTT

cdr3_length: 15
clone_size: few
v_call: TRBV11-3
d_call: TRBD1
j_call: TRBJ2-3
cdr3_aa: CASSPRQGSTDTQYF
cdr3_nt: TGTGCCAGCAGCCCCCGACAGGGCAGCACAGATACGCAGTATTTT

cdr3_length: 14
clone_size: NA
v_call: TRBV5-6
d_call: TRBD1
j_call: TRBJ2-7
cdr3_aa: CASSSYDRVYEQYF
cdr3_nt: TGTGCCAGCAGCTCCTATGACAGGGTCTACGAGCAGTACTTC

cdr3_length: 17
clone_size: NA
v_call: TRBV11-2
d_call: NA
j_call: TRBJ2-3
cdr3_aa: CASSSDPRLASTDTQYF
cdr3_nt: TGTGCCAGCAGCTCAGACCCACGACTGGCTAGCACAGATACGCAGTATTTT

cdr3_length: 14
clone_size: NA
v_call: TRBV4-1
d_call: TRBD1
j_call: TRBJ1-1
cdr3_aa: CASSHRTGVPEAFF
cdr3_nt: TGCGCCAGCAGCCACCGGACAGGGGTTCCTGAAGCTTTCTTT

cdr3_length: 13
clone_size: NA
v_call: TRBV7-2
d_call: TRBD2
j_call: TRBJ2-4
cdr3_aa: CASSLKVAGGGSF
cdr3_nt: TGTGCCAGCAGCTTAAAAGTAGCGGGGGGCGGTTCCTTC

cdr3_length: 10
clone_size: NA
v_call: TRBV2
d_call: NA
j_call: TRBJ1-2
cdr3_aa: CARRDGRYTF
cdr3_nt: TGTGCCCGCCGGGACGGTCGCTACACCTTC

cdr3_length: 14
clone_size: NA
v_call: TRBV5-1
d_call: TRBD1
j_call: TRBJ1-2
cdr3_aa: CASSFAGTGYGYTF
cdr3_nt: TGCGCCAGCAGCTTCGCCGGGACAGGGTATGGCTACACCTTC

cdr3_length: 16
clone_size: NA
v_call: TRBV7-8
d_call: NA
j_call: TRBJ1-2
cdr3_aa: CASSLVSGNLNYGYTF
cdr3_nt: TGTGCCAGCAGCTTAGTGTCAGGGAACCTTAACTATGGCTACACCTTC

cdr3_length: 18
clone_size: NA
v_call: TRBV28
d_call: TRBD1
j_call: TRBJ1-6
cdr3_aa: CASSSGQGYGAYNSPLHF
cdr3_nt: TGTGCCAGCAGTTCGGGACAGGGCTATGGGGCCTATAATTCACCCCTCCACTTT

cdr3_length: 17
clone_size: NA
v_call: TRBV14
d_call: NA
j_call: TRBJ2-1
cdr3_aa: CASSHGARSASYNEQFF
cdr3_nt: TGTGCCAGCAGCCACGGGGCGAGATCTGCCTCCTACAATGAGCAGTTCTTC

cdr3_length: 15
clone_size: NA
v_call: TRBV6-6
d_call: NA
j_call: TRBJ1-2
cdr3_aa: CASSYGPGVNYGYTF
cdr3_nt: TGTGCCAGCAGTTACGGGCCAGGGGTTAACTATGGCTACACCTTC

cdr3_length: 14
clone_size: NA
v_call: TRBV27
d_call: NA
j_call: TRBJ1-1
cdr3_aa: CASRLGTLNTEAFF
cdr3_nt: TGTGCCAGCAGACTAGGGACATTGAACACTGAAGCTTTCTTT

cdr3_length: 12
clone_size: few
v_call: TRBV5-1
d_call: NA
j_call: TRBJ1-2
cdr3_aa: CASSGTNYGYTF
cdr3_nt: TGCGCCAGCAGCGGAACAAACTATGGCTACACCTTC

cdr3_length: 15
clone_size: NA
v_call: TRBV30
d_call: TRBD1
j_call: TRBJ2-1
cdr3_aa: CAWSPGQGAYNEQFF
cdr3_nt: TGTGCCTGGAGCCCCGGACAGGGCGCCTACAATGAGCAGTTCTTC

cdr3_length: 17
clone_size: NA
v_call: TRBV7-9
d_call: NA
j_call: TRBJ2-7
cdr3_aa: CASSLPSGGRAAYEQYF
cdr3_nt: TGTGCCAGCAGCTTACCTTCAGGGGGGAGAGCGGCCTACGAGCAGTACTTC

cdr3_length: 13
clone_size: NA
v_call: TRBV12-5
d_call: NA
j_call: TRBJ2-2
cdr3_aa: CASGLGNTGELFF
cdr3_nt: TGTGCTAGTGGTTTAGGGAACACCGGGGAGCTGTTTTTT

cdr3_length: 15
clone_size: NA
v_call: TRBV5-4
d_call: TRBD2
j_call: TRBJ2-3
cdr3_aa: CASSPAGRETDTQYF
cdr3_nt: TGTGCCAGCAGCCCGGCTGGGCGGGAGACAGATACGCAGTATTTT

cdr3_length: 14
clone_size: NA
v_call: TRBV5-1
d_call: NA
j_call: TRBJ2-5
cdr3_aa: CASSLALRGETQYF
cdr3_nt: TGCGCCAGCAGCTTGGCCTTGCGCGGGGAGACCCAGTACTTC

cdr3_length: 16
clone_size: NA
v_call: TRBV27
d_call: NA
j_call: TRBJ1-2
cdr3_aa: CASSSTPTGGGYGYTF
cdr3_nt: TGTGCCAGCAGTTCAACACCGACAGGAGGAGGCTATGGCTACACCTTC

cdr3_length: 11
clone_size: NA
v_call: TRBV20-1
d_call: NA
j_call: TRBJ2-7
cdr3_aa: CSARTNYGAYF
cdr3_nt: TGCAGTGCAAGGACCAACTATGGTGCGTACTTC

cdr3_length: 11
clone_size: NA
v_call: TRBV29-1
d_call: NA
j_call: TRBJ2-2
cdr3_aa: CSVFSTGELFF
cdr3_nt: TGCAGCGTTTTTAGCACCGGGGAGCTGTTTTTT

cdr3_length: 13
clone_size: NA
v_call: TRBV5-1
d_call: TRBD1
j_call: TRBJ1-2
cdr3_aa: CASSSQGFYGYTF
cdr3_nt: TGCGCCAGCAGCTCACAGGGGTTCTATGGCTACACCTTC

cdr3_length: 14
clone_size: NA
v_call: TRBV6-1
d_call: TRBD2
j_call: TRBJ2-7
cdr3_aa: CASSEATSIYEQYF
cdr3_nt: TGTGCCAGCAGTGAAGCGACTAGCATCTACGAGCAGTACTTC

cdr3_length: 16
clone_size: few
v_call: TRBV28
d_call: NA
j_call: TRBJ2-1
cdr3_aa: CASSGRGWGRGNEQFF
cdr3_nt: TGTGCCAGCAGTGGACGGGGGTGGGGACGGGGCAATGAGCAGTTCTTC

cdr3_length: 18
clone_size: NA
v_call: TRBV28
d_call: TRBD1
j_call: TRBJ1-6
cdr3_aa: CASSFFGTGGFWNSPLHF
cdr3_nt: TGTGCCAGCAGTTTTTTCGGGACAGGGGGCTTCTGGAATTCACCCCTCCACTTT

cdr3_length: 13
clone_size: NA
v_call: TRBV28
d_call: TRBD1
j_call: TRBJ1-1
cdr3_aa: CASGTGEFTEAFF
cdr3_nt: TGTGCCAGCGGGACAGGGGAATTCACTGAAGCTTTCTTT

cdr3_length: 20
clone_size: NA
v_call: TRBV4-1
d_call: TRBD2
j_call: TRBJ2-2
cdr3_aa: CASSQDRLAGAFPGSGELFF
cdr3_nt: TGCGCCAGCAGCCAAGATCGACTAGCGGGGGCCTTCCCAGGGAGCGGGGAGCTGTTTTTT

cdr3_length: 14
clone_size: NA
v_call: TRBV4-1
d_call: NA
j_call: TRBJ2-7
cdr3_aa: CASSLQGSSYEQYF
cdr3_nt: TGCGCCAGCAGCCTACAAGGGAGCTCCTACGAGCAGTACTTC

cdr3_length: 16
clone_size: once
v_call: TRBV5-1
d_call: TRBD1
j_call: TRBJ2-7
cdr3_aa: CASSTGTGGRPIEQYF
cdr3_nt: TGCGCCAGCAGCACGGGGACAGGGGGCCGCCCGATCGAGCAGTACTTC

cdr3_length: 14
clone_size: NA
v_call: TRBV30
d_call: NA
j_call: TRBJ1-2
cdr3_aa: CAWSAQVSDYGYTF
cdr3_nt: TGTGCCTGGAGTGCTCAGGTATCGGACTATGGCTACACCTTC

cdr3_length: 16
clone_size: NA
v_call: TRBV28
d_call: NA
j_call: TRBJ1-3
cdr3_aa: CASSFSGLISGNTIYF
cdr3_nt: TGTGCCAGCAGTTTTTCCGGACTGATCTCTGGAAACACCATATATTTT

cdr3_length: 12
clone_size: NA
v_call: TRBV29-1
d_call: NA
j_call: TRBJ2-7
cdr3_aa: CSASVQSYEQYF
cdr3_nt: TGCAGCGCGTCGGTTCAGTCTTACGAGCAGTACTTC

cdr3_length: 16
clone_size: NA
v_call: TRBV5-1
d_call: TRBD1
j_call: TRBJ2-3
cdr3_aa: CASSRDRGWGTDTQYF
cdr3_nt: TGCGCCAGCAGCAGAGACAGGGGTTGGGGCACAGATACGCAGTATTTT

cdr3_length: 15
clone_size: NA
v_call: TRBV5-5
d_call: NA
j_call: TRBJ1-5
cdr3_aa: CASSLGHGNNQPQHF
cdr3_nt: TGTGCCAGCAGCTTGGGACACGGAAACAATCAGCCCCAGCATTTT

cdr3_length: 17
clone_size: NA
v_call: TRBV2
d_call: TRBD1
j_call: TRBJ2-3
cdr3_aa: CASSYLNRDRGTDTQYF
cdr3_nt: TGTGCCAGCAGTTACTTAAACCGGGACAGGGGGACAGATACGCAGTATTTT

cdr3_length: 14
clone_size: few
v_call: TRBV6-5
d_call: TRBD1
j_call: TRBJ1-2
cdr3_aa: CASSSTGGHYGYTF
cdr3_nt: TGTGCCAGCAGTTCTACAGGGGGCCACTATGGCTACACCTTC

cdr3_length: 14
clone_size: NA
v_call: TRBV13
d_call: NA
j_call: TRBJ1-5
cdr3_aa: CASSLRGHNQPQHF
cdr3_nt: TGTGCCAGCAGCTTACGGGGACACAATCAGCCCCAGCATTTT

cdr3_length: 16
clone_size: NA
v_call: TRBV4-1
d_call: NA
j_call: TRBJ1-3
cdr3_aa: CASSQPTAYSGNTIYF
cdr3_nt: TGCGCCAGCAGCCAACCCACGGCGTACTCTGGAAACACCATATATTTT

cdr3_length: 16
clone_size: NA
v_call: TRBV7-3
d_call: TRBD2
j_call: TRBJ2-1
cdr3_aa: CASSLLAGGRYNEQFF
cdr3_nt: TGTGCCAGCAGCTTACTGGCGGGAGGACGGTACAATGAGCAGTTCTTC

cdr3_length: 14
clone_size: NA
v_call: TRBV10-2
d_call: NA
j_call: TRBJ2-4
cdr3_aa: CASSDPAGKNIQYF
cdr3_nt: TGCGCCAGCAGTGACCCGGCGGGCAAAAACATTCAGTACTTC

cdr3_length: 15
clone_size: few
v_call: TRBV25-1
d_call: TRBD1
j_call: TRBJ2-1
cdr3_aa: CASSESRGFNNEQFF
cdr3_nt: TGTGCCAGCAGTGAATCCAGGGGGTTCAACAATGAGCAGTTCTTC